These T cell receptor beta chains were read from a single sample in a study of cytomegalovirus exposure and HLA in healthy donors. Data came from immunoSEQ multiplex PCR; TCRdb stores just in-frame clones and leaves some out. The table records 70,000 or so clones, less than 70% of them present only once. The sample comprised PBMCs. These receptors were collected from a woman aged 25 to 39 in good health and CMV-seronegative. Each CDR3 is given with its conserved first and last residue.

>TRBV5-1
CASSLQVLNTEAFF
>TRBV28
CASSYQGARNQPQHF
>TRBV7-8
CASSLQQVPNTEAFF
>TRBV7-9
CASSHDRSRGYTF
>TRBV7-8
CASSPGIDSEGYTF
>TRBV28
CASSPILRFGEQYF
>TRBV15
CATTSGGSYNEQFF
>TRBV27
CASSSYSNQPQHF
>TRBV5-1
CASSTRDRGLYEQYF
>TRBV10-3
CAISDTRTEAFF
>TRBV19
CASSTRTAPGNQPQHF
>TRBV4-1
CASSHPGLNYNEQFF
>TRBV2
CASRDRGLQFQPQHF
>TRBV19
CASSIQANTGELFF
>TRBV7-8
CASRSRANTGELFF
>TRBV7-9
CASRQAGRRTEAFF
>TRBV30
CASSRDRGLTNEKLFF
>TRBV30
CAWATGWNQPQHF
>TRBV28
CALTSEGDTQYF
>TRBV7-9
CASSRGSNQPQHF